A selection of T cell receptor beta chains follows, all from one sample in a study of glioma-infiltrating T cells after dendritic cell vaccination. Assay used: immunoSEQ multiplex PCR; TCRdb lists only in-frame clones, some missing. The sample records about 92,000 clones, 86% being singletons. The sample in question was blood, obtained before dendritic cell vaccination. These receptor sequences come from a human donor with glioblastoma. Each CDR3 is given with its conserved first and last residue. The order of the fields is D gene, V gene, J gene, CDR3 length, clone size, CDR3 DNA, CDR3 protein. The D gene is left open where the match is weak. Expanded clones get a size class; other rows say once, few or many, or leave the size out.

d_gene: .
v_gene: TRBV5-8
j_gene: TRBJ2-1
len: 9
abundance: .
CDR3nt: TGTGCCAGGGGCTTTGAGCAGTTCTTC
CDR3aa: CARGFEQFF

d_gene: TRBD1
v_gene: TRBV5-6
j_gene: TRBJ2-2
len: 15
abundance: .
CDR3nt: TGTGCCAGCAGTTCCGGGACAGGGGGCGACCGGGAGCTGTTTTTT
CDR3aa: CASSSGTGGDRELFF

d_gene: .
v_gene: TRBV6-5
j_gene: TRBJ1-2
len: 14
abundance: .
CDR3nt: TGTGCCAGCACCCCCGGGGGGGCCCCGTATGGCTACACCTTC
CDR3aa: CASTPGGAPYGYTF

d_gene: TRBD1
v_gene: TRBV2
j_gene: TRBJ1-3
len: 18
abundance: .
CDR3nt: TGTGCCAGCAGTGACGTGGGGACAGGGGCCTACTCTGGAAACACCATATATTTT
CDR3aa: CASSDVGTGAYSGNTIYF

d_gene: .
v_gene: TRBV18
j_gene: TRBJ1-1
len: 15
abundance: .
CDR3nt: TGTGCCAGCTCACGGCGAGAGGGACAGAACACTGAAGCTTTCTTT
CDR3aa: CASSRREGQNTEAFF

d_gene: TRBD1
v_gene: TRBV27
j_gene: TRBJ1-1
len: 13
abundance: .
CDR3nt: TGTGCCAGCAGTTTCAGGGGGCGGACTGAAGCTTTCTTT
CDR3aa: CASSFRGRTEAFF

d_gene: .
v_gene: TRBV18
j_gene: TRBJ1-2
len: 12
abundance: .
CDR3nt: TGTGCCAGCTCACCCAATAACTATGGCTACACCTTC
CDR3aa: CASSPNNYGYTF

d_gene: TRBD1
v_gene: TRBV15
j_gene: TRBJ2-7
len: 15
abundance: .
CDR3nt: TGTGCCACCAGCAGAGAGACAGGGGGCACGGGCGAGCAGTACTTC
CDR3aa: CATSRETGGTGEQYF

d_gene: .
v_gene: TRBV5-1
j_gene: TRBJ1-1
len: 14
abundance: once
CDR3nt: TGCGCCAGCAGCTCCGGCACAGGGAACACTGAAGCTTTCTTT
CDR3aa: CASSSGTGNTEAFF

d_gene: .
v_gene: TRBV4-1
j_gene: TRBJ2-3
len: 14
abundance: .
CDR3nt: TGCGCCAGCAGCCAAGACAGGGCTAAGGGTACGCAGTATTTT
CDR3aa: CASSQDRAKGTQYF

d_gene: TRBD2
v_gene: TRBV6-5
j_gene: TRBJ2-1
len: 15
abundance: .
CDR3nt: TGTGCCAGCAGTCCAGCGGGGCCACTTTACAATGAGCAGTTCTTC
CDR3aa: CASSPAGPLYNEQFF

d_gene: .
v_gene: TRBV6-1
j_gene: TRBJ1-2
len: 11
abundance: .
CDR3nt: TGTGCCAGCAGGGACATTGGTGGCTACACCTTC
CDR3aa: CASRDIGGYTF

d_gene: TRBD1
v_gene: TRBV10-1
j_gene: TRBJ1-5
len: 17
abundance: .
CDR3nt: TGCGCCAGCAGTGAAGGGACAGGGGGCGCTAAGAATCAGCCCCAGCATTTT
CDR3aa: CASSEGTGGAKNQPQHF

d_gene: TRBD1
v_gene: TRBV5-1
j_gene: TRBJ1-4
len: 14
abundance: .
CDR3nt: TGCGCCAGCAGCTTGGACAGGGGTGGGGAAAAACTGTTTTTT
CDR3aa: CASSLDRGGEKLFF

d_gene: .
v_gene: TRBV7-3
j_gene: TRBJ1-2
len: 12
abundance: .
CDR3nt: TGTGCCAGCAGCTCCCCCCCCAATGGCTACACCTTC
CDR3aa: CASSSPPNGYTF

d_gene: .
v_gene: TRBV10-3
j_gene: TRBJ1-5
len: 15
abundance: .
CDR3nt: TGTGCCATCAGGGCGGAAGGGGATAGCAATCAGCCCCAGCATTTT
CDR3aa: CAIRAEGDSNQPQHF

d_gene: .
v_gene: TRBV11-2
j_gene: TRBJ1-4
len: 15
abundance: .
CDR3nt: TGTGCCAGCAGCCCCCGGGCCAGGGAAGGGGAAAAACTGTTTTTT
CDR3aa: CASSPRAREGEKLFF

d_gene: TRBD1
v_gene: TRBV18
j_gene: TRBJ1-4
len: 14
abundance: .
CDR3nt: TGTGCCAGCTCGCAGGGACAGGGGAATGAAAAACTGTTTTTT
CDR3aa: CASSQGQGNEKLFF

d_gene: .
v_gene: TRBV29-1
j_gene: TRBJ1-2
len: 14
abundance: .
CDR3nt: TGCAGCGTTGCGCCAGGGTCGGGCGCCTATGGCTACACCTTC
CDR3aa: CSVAPGSGAYGYTF

d_gene: TRBD1
v_gene: TRBV29-1
j_gene: TRBJ1-3
len: 19
abundance: .
CDR3nt: TGCAGCGTTGAAGAGAGGAGACGACAGGGGGAAGTTCGTGGAAACACCATATATTTT
CDR3aa: CSVEERRRQGEVRGNTIYF

d_gene: .
v_gene: TRBV15
j_gene: TRBJ2-1
len: 17
abundance: .
CDR3nt: TGTGCCACCAGCAGACCCCTAGCAACGAGTATGAGAAATGAGCAGTTCTTC
CDR3aa: CATSRPLATSMRNEQFF

d_gene: .
v_gene: TRBV2
j_gene: TRBJ1-4
len: 12
abundance: few
CDR3nt: TGTGCCAGCAGTGGGGCCGACGAAAAACTGTTTTTT
CDR3aa: CASSGADEKLFF

d_gene: .
v_gene: TRBV5-1
j_gene: TRBJ2-7
len: 14
abundance: .
CDR3nt: TGCGCCAGCAGCTTGGTAGTAGCGCCCTACGAGCAGTACTTC
CDR3aa: CASSLVVAPYEQYF

d_gene: .
v_gene: TRBV13
j_gene: TRBJ2-7
len: 13
abundance: .
CDR3nt: TGTGCCAGCAGCTTGCGCGCCACCTACGAGCAGTACTTC
CDR3aa: CASSLRATYEQYF

d_gene: TRBD2
v_gene: TRBV28
j_gene: TRBJ2-3
len: 14
abundance: few
CDR3nt: TGTGCCAGCAGTTTTGTAGCGGGTACAGATACGCAGTATTTT
CDR3aa: CASSFVAGTDTQYF

d_gene: .
v_gene: TRBV7-2
j_gene: TRBJ1-5
len: 15
abundance: .
CDR3nt: TGTGCCAGCAGTCGTACAGTCGCCGAAAATCAGCCCCAGCATTTT
CDR3aa: CASSRTVAENQPQHF

d_gene: .
v_gene: TRBV5-4
j_gene: TRBJ1-2
len: 14
abundance: once
CDR3nt: TGTGCCAGCAGCTTGTTACCGGAGCACTATGGCTACACCTTC
CDR3aa: CASSLLPEHYGYTF

d_gene: .
v_gene: TRBV6-1
j_gene: TRBJ2-2
len: 12
abundance: .
CDR3nt: TGTGCCAGCAGTGTGAGTTCCGGGGAGCTGTTTTTT
CDR3aa: CASSVSSGELFF

d_gene: TRBD1
v_gene: TRBV27
j_gene: TRBJ1-5
len: 16
abundance: .
CDR3nt: TGTGCCAGCAGGAGGTATGGACAGGGGAGCAATCAGCCCCAGCATTTT
CDR3aa: CASRRYGQGSNQPQHF

d_gene: .
v_gene: TRBV19
j_gene: TRBJ2-2
len: 15
abundance: once
CDR3nt: TGTGCCAGTAGTCATGGCAGCGCGAACACCGGGGAGCTGTTTTTT
CDR3aa: CASSHGSANTGELFF

d_gene: TRBD2
v_gene: TRBV4-1
j_gene: TRBJ2-7
len: 15
abundance: .
CDR3nt: TGCGCCAGCAGCCTTCTAGCGGGAGGGAATTACGAGCAGTACTTC
CDR3aa: CASSLLAGGNYEQYF

d_gene: .
v_gene: TRBV4-1
j_gene: TRBJ2-1
len: 14
abundance: .
CDR3nt: TGCGCCAGCAGCCTCGGCCAGGGGTCCAATGAGCAGTTCTTC
CDR3aa: CASSLGQGSNEQFF

d_gene: TRBD2
v_gene: TRBV19
j_gene: TRBJ2-1
len: 16
abundance: .
CDR3nt: TGTGCCAGTACTTCCGGGGCTAGCGGGTCCGGAAATGAGCAGTTCTTC
CDR3aa: CASTSGASGSGNEQFF

d_gene: .
v_gene: TRBV15
j_gene: TRBJ1-3
len: 14
abundance: .
CDR3nt: TGTGCCACCAACCACAGCAACTCTGGAAACACCATATATTTT
CDR3aa: CATNHSNSGNTIYF

d_gene: .
v_gene: TRBV7-6
j_gene: TRBJ2-7
len: 16
abundance: .
CDR3nt: TGTGCCAGCAGCTTAGCGTCTGGGGCGGTATCCTACGAGCAGTACTTC
CDR3aa: CASSLASGAVSYEQYF

d_gene: .
v_gene: TRBV6-6
j_gene: TRBJ1-2
len: 11
abundance: .
CDR3nt: TGTGCCAGCAGGAACAGGGTTAGCTACACCTTC
CDR3aa: CASRNRVSYTF

d_gene: TRBD2
v_gene: TRBV6-4
j_gene: TRBJ2-7
len: 14
abundance: .
CDR3nt: TGTGCCAGCAGTGAGTTCGCGGGGGGTGCGGAGCAGTACTTC
CDR3aa: CASSEFAGGAEQYF

d_gene: .
v_gene: TRBV7-2
j_gene: TRBJ2-7
len: 14
abundance: .
CDR3nt: TGTGCCAGCAGCTTGCCAGAAGGGGGCTACGAGCAGTACTTC
CDR3aa: CASSLPEGGYEQYF

d_gene: .
v_gene: TRBV5-1
j_gene: TRBJ1-4
len: 14
abundance: .
CDR3nt: TGCGCCAGCAGCCGCTCGGCAACTAATGAAAAACTGTTTTTT
CDR3aa: CASSRSATNEKLFF

d_gene: .
v_gene: TRBV5-4
j_gene: TRBJ2-4
len: 14
abundance: .
CDR3nt: TGTGCCACCGCAGACATACTAGCCAAAAACATTCAGTACTTC
CDR3aa: CATADILAKNIQYF

d_gene: TRBD2
v_gene: TRBV4-1
j_gene: TRBJ2-2
len: 17
abundance: .
CDR3nt: TGCGCCAGCAGCCAAGGGATGGCGGGGGGGCCTACCGGGGAGCTGTTTTTT
CDR3aa: CASSQGMAGGPTGELFF

d_gene: TRBD1
v_gene: TRBV28
j_gene: TRBJ1-2
len: 12
abundance: .
CDR3nt: TGTGCCAGCTCGACAGGGTATTTTGGCTACACCTTC
CDR3aa: CASSTGYFGYTF

d_gene: .
v_gene: TRBV7-9
j_gene: TRBJ1-6
len: 16
abundance: .
CDR3nt: TGTGCCAGCAGCTTAGCGGGGACACAAATTAATTCACCCCTCCACTTT
CDR3aa: CASSLAGTQINSPLHF

d_gene: TRBD2
v_gene: TRBV5-1
j_gene: TRBJ2-7
len: 14
abundance: .
CDR3nt: TGCGCCAGCTCGAATAGCGGGAGTTTCTACGAGCAGTACTTC
CDR3aa: CASSNSGSFYEQYF

d_gene: .
v_gene: TRBV6-5
j_gene: TRBJ2-5
len: 14
abundance: .
CDR3nt: TGTGCCAGCAGTTACTCCGGACAGAAAGAGACCCAGTACTTC
CDR3aa: CASSYSGQKETQYF

d_gene: .
v_gene: TRBV5-4
j_gene: TRBJ2-7
len: 13
abundance: many
CDR3nt: TGTGCCAGCAGTAAACCGGGAGCCTACGAGCAGTACTTC
CDR3aa: CASSKPGAYEQYF

d_gene: .
v_gene: TRBV5-1
j_gene: TRBJ2-7
len: 12
abundance: .
CDR3nt: TGCGCCAGCAGGGACATAGCCTACGAGCAGTACTTC
CDR3aa: CASRDIAYEQYF

d_gene: TRBD1
v_gene: TRBV9
j_gene: TRBJ1-2
len: 17
abundance: .
CDR3nt: TGTGCCAGCAGCGTTCGTCAGGGGGCTTCGGTTAACTATGGCTACACCTTC
CDR3aa: CASSVRQGASVNYGYTF